The 16 T cell receptor beta chains presented below share a single source sample, sequenced in a study of regulatory T cells in long-lasting Graves disease. The time point denotes: newly diagnosed GD, antithyroid drugs for less than 3 months. PBMC-extracted RNA yielded the TCR library. CDR3-region Arm-PCR and iRepertoire HTBI primers produced the TCR beta libraries. One entry per CDR3 protein results from TCRdb running MiXCR on the multiplex PCR reads. The repertoire holds about 360,000 distinct CDR3 sequences, with 15% to 20% as singletons. The same sample was also studied in work on T cells in Graves' hyperthyroidism and ophthalmopathy.

The specimen comprised peripheral blood mononuclear cells (PBMCs), sampled at new diagnosis, from a patient treated with antithyroid drugs. These TCRs come from a woman younger than 30 with Graves disease.

The table lists this clonotype with many counts. This chain joins TRBV28 and TRBJ2-5; 7 nucleotides line up with TRBD1. Trimming took 6 bases from V and 4 from J; bases not matched to a gene: 5. Germline V gene data show CDR1 as MDHEN and CDR2 as SYDVKM. The CDR3 runs to 13 residues. The chain's CDR3 is CASRHRGPETQYF. CDR3 sequence (DNA): TGTGCCAGCAGGCACAGGGGTCCAGAGACCCAGTACTTC.

The J gene is TRBJ1-1, the V gene TRBV9; D gene uncertain. The CDR3 is 14 amino acids. CDR1 and CDR2 (germline): SGDLS, YYNGEE. V was clipped by 1 base and J by 1 base, with 8 bases between them. This CDR3 reads CASSVTSRNTEAFF. The CDR3 nucleotides are TGTGCCAGCAGCGTAACGAGCAGGAACACTGAAGCTTTCTTT.

This clonotype was observed a handful of times. This may be a read error: a much more frequent sequence differs by one nucleotide. This chain joins TRBV7-2 and TRBJ2-3, with TRBD2 identical over 7 bases. CDR3 length: 16 residues. Germline CDR1 SGHTA, CDR2 FQGNSA. CDR3 loop: CANSLVRGGGPDTQYF. The CDR3 nucleotides read TGTGCCAACAGCTTAGTACGCGGGGGAGGCCCAGATACGCAGTATTTT. The full variable domain, in which reference TRBV7-2 and TRBJ2-3 provide the parts outside the CDR3, is GAGVSQSPSNKVTEKGKDVELRCDPISGHTALYWYRQSLGQGLEFLIYFQGNSAPDKSGLPSDRFSAERTGGSVSTLTIQRTQQEDSAVYLCANSLVRGGGPDTQYFGPGTRLTVL.

There are a few counts of this clonotype. This chain links TRBV5-1 with TRBJ1-5; D is uncertain. The germline gives CDR1 SGHRS, CDR2 YFSETQ. Between the trimmed V and J ends, which lost 0 bases and 3 bases, there was a span of 10 bases. The CDR3 totals 15 residues. CDR3 protein: CASSLVGLNNQPQHF. As DNA, the CDR3 is TGCGCCAGCAGCTTGGTAGGGTTGAACAATCAGCCCCAGCATTTT.

This clonotype was seen ten or more times. One end of the junction is discordant with germline, which a read error may explain. V gene TRBV5-1 combines with J gene TRBJ2-3; D is unclear. The V gene's germline CDR1 is SGHRS and CDR2 YFSETQ. CDR3 length: 12 amino acids. The CDR3: CASSNYPDTQYF. CDR3 in DNA: TGTGCCAGCAGCAATTATCCAGATACGCAGTATTTT.

This clonotype was recorded at least ten times. V usage is TRBV5-1 and J usage is TRBJ2-2; no clear D. Per germline, CDR1 SGHRS and CDR2 YFSETQ. This CDR3 has 14 amino acids. The V and J ends lost 1 base and 5 bases respectively, with 9 bases between them. This CDR3 is CASSLWDGTGELFF. The CDR3 bases are TGCGCCAGCAGCTTGTGGGATGGGACCGGGGAGCTGTTTTTT.

This clonotype appeared many times. The V gene is TRBV28, the J gene TRBJ1-2; no definite D call. Trimming took off 5 bases at V and 8 bases at J, with 18 bases between the two ends. This CDR3 is built from 14 residues. Germline lookup yields CDR1 MDHEN and CDR2 SYDVKM. Here the CDR3 DNA reads TGTGCCAGCAGTCCAACGACCCTCCGGATGGGCTACACCTTC. Amino acid sequence: CASSPTTLRMGYTF.

This clonotype was detected many times. The chain carries TRBV6-1 and TRBJ1-5; D remains ambiguous. V was shortened by 2 bases and J by 5 bases, with 16 bases between the two germline ends. The CDR3 has 16 residues. CDR1 and CDR2 (germline): MNHNS, SASEGT. The CDR3, as DNA: TGTGCCAGCAGTGAATATGTGGGGATGATCGATCAGCCCCAGCATTTT. Translating it yields CASSEYVGMIDQPQHF.

Many counts were recorded for this clonotype. V is TRBV6-5 and J is TRBJ1-2, with TRBD1 identical over 7 bases. V gave up 2 bases and J gave up 4 bases; unmatched junction bases: 1. The CDR3 sequence is 13 residues long. Germline assignment: CDR1 MNHEY and CDR2 SVGAGI. The CDR3 protein is CASSYQGGYGYTF. The CDR3 coding sequence is TGTGCCAGCAGTTACCAGGGGGGCTATGGCTACACCTTC.

This chain links TRBV11-2 with TRBJ2-7; perhaps TRBD1 as D (5 bases). CDR3 length: 10 amino acids. Looked up from germline, CDR1 is SGHAT and CDR2 is FQNNGV. V lost 3 bases to trimming and J lost 10 bases, with 7 bases between them. The CDR3 DNA follows: TGTGCCAGCAGCTTCAGGGTTCAGTACTTC. Amino acids: CASSFRVQYF.

This rearrangement joins TRBV27 to TRBJ1-5, with D maybe TRBD1 (5 bases). The CDR3 is 12 amino acids. Germline CDR1 reads MNHEY; CDR2 reads SMNVEV (reference sequence). V lost 8 bases and J lost 6, with 11 bases in between. CDR3 sequence: CASWGGGQPQHF. As DNA, the CDR3 is TGTGCCAGCTGGGGGGGGGGTCAGCCCCAGCATTTT.

This clonotype has only one observation. With only one base between it and a far larger clone, this is likely a read error. The J gene is TRBJ1-2, the V gene TRBV7-2, with D perhaps matching TRBD1 (5 bases). The V end was cut by 1 base, the J end by 6 bases, with 15 bases between. This CDR3 spans 15 amino acids. Germline CDR1 and CDR2: SGHTA and FQGNSA. The CDR3 reads CASSLGGAGNHGYTF. The DNA for the CDR3 is TGTGCCAGCAGCTTAGGGGGTGCAGGGAACCATGGCTACACCTTC.

Turning to this clonotype: Mismatch with germline at one junction end may stem from a read error. The chain links TRBV7-3 to TRBJ1-3; 8 bases are shared with TRBD1. There are 15 residues in the CDR3. Germline-derived CDR1 and CDR2 are SGHTA and FQGTGA. DNA of the CDR3: TGTGCCAACAGCTTCCAGGGGGCGACTGGAAACACCATATATTTT. This sequence encodes CANSFQGATGNTIYF.

This clonotype was seen ten or more times. This chain uses TRBV3-1 with TRBJ2-1; 7 nucleotides align to TRBD2. CDR1 LGHDT and CDR2 YNNKEL come from the germline V gene (reference sequence). The V segment lost 4 bases and the J segment 4 bases; nucleotides outside the gene matches: 4. The CDR3 extends over 14 amino acids. The CDR3 DNA is TGTGCCAGCAGCCGCGACGGGGGGTACAATGAGCAGTTCTTC. Amino acids: CASSRDGGYNEQFF.

As to this clonotype: A junction boundary mismatches the germline segment, possibly from a read error. The genes are TRBV5-6 and TRBJ2-1; no clear D gene. The CDR3 is made up of 16 amino acids. The germline gives CDR1 SGHDT, CDR2 YYEEEE. The CDR3, as DNA: TGTGCCAGCAGTCTGAAGAGACACGGTTCCTACACTGAGCAGTTCTTC. Its translation is CASSLKRHGSYTEQFF.

This clonotype has just a few counts. The gene calls are TRBV6-2 or TRBV6-3 and TRBJ1-1; D uncertain. Germline lookup yields CDR1 MNHEY and CDR2 SVGEGT. Trimming shortened V by 2 bases and J by 4 bases, and 14 bases separated the two germline ends. The CDR3 extends over 15 amino acids. The CDR3 reads CASSYLNSRTTEAFF. The DNA of the CDR3 is TGTGCCAGCAGTTACCTTAACAGCCGGACCACTGAAGCTTTCTTT.